This TCR beta chain is from a study of radiotherapy plus CTLA-4 blockade in lung cancer. Background on the study: Objective responses emerged in around 19% of patients, and 31% attained disease control.

This clone was counted only a few times. The antigen is undetermined. Measured with immunoSEQ multiplex PCR; TCRdb has only the in-frame clones, and not every one. The data contain under 90,000 clones, less than 80% of them seen just once; the ten biggest clones take up 11% to 15%. The junction had 4 bases not matched to a gene; V was cut back by 3 bases and J by 1 base. CDR3 length equals 15 residues. Germline lookup yields CDR1 SGDLS and CDR2 YYNGEE. General observations from the study: Response, reportedly, was best predicted by interferon-beta along with early blood T cell clone dynamics. Clones of tumor-derived TCRs expanded in blood after radiotherapy plus ipilimumab.

The specimen comprised peripheral blood, sampled from a patient treated with radiotherapy plus ipilimumab. The sequence was collected from a human donor with non-small cell lung cancer that progressed on radiotherapy plus ipilimumab. V gene TRBV9 combines with J gene TRBJ2-3; TRBD1 aligns across 8 bases. CDR3 sequence (DNA): TGTGCCAGCAGCGCTGGGGGACAGGGCACAGATACGCAGTATTTT. Encoded protein: CASSAGGQGTDTQYF.